This is a list of T cell receptor beta chains from one sample in a study of blood T cell repertoires in COVID-19. Some clones are missing from TCRdb's copy, which holds only in-frame ones; the method was immunoSEQ multiplex PCR. The sample includes some 250,000 clones, roughly four fifths of them seen just once. The specimen was peripheral blood. The receptors derive from a woman aged 80 or over with COVID-19, enrolled during active disease. CDR3s leave out the opening cysteine and the closing phenylalanine or tryptophan. A D gene is named only where the DNA matches it firmly. Size tells how often a clone was seen (once, few, many) or the class of an expanded clone, and some rows leave it out.

V gene,clone size,J gene,CDR3 length,D gene,CDR3 protein
TRBV6-5,few,TRBJ1-1,12,.,ASSSGVGNTEAF
TRBV19,.,TRBJ1-2,12,.,ASSPTGHHYGYT
TRBV28,.,TRBJ1-5,12,.,ASSLSQGLQPQH
TRBV6-5,.,TRBJ1-1,13,TRBD1,ASGRTGGLWTEAF
TRBV7-9,.,TRBJ1-2,11,.,ASSLDGGHGYT
TRBV6-6,.,TRBJ2-3,13,.,ASTLTGASTDTQY
TRBV5-1,.,TRBJ2-2,12,.,ASSFRGNIGELF
TRBV24-1,.,TRBJ2-3,13,.,ATSVTDSSTDTQY
TRBV10-3,.,TRBJ1-1,11,.,AISQTVNTEAF
TRBV9,few,TRBJ1-6,12,.,ASSSRVDNSPLH